What follows is one TCR beta chain and its context. No antigen is known for it. Per-base qualities were not stored, and no clone one base away is much larger. Library method: the immunoSEQ multiplex PCR assay. For TCR sequencing, RNA was extracted from every sample and reverse transcribed into cDNA to serve as template. SuperScript III was used for first-strand cDNA synthesis, primed with a 2:1 mix of oligo-dT and random hexamers. A synthetic immune receptor repertoire was used to measure amplification bias, and any remaining bias was corrected computationally. As for the authors' bioinformatics: Raw reads were preprocessed to remove errors, and CDR3 was defined by IMGT conventions from the conserved cysteine to phenylalanine. To get clonality, Shannon entropy was normalized by log2 of the number of productive unique TCRs and the result was subtracted from 1. Whether scalp clones were CD4 or CD8 was inferred by matching scalp TCRbeta sequences against CD4 and CD8 repertoires sorted from blood. TCRdb holds this immuneACCESS table with in-frame rearrangements only. Some clones are missing; in checked studies, unresolved V genes explain under half, and the rest has no known cause. The DNA was the basis for D and trimming; V, J and clone size are from that table. This sample lists over 85,000 clones; about 40% were detected once. The ten largest account for approximately 1.4% of the sample.

Lesional scalp punch biopsies and peripheral blood were collected from alopecia areata patients. PBMCs were separated by density centrifugation and stained for CD3, CD4 and CD8, after which CD4+ and CD8+ T cells were sorted on a FACSAria. Including cysteine and phenylalanine, the CDR3 has 15 amino acids. CDR3 DNA only is kept here, 45 bases in frame from base 1. Trimming at the junction amounts to 4 bases on V and 2 bases on J, and the germline ends lie 12 bases apart. Per the germline V gene (reference sequence), GTSNPN is the CDR1 and SVGIG is the CDR2. The source of the sample is a study of CD8+ T cells in alopecia areata (dated by TCRdb to about 2018). About the investigation overall: Treated patients were enrolled in an open-label pilot trial of oral tofacitinib at 5 to 10 mg twice daily for moderate-to-severe alopecia areata. Patients received tofacitinib for 6 to 18 months and were then followed off drug for 6 months to check for delayed response and recurrence. In both human patients and the C3H/HeJ mouse model, the study applied high-throughput TCRbeta sequencing to look at T cell clonal expansion in alopecia areata. On the human side, TCRbeta sequencing was run on scalp tissue and on sorted CD4+ and CD8+ peripheral blood T cells from healthy controls and from alopecia areata patients with either patchy or totalis/universalis disease. Tofacitinib-treated patients had biopsies at baseline and at 4 and 24 weeks of treatment, with a later scalp biopsy in several patients. Scalp clonality was compared across normal scalp (n=4), patchy alopecia areata scalp (n=8), and alopecia totalis/universalis scalp (n=8). RNA came from the PAXgene miRNA kit for fixed scalp, the miRNeasy kit for PBMCs, and the RNeasy kit for mouse skin. immunoSEQ multiplex PCR using 35 Vbeta forward primers and 13 Jbeta reverse primers was used to amplify TCRbeta CDR3 regions.

Results and caveats for the whole study, not just this receptor: Compared with normal scalp, lesional scalp, particularly in alopecia totalis/universalis, had higher clonality and more expanded CD8+ clones, which suggests antigenic drive. Shared TCR sequences between patients were less evident than in mice, which may be partly attributable to HLA diversity in the patient population. Unlike mouse skin, which is dominated by gammadelta T cells, normal human skin has resident alphabeta T cells that are also sequenced, and this complicates analysis of the scalp TCR repertoire.

Sequencing was done on a sample of CD4+ T cells sorted from blood. The source of this sequence is a human donor with alopecia areata. The chain couples TRBV30 to TRBJ2-6, with the D segment possibly TRBD1 or TRBD2, each aligning over 7 bases. The nucleotide sequence reads TGTGCCTGGACGCGGGGGACAGCTGGGGCCAACGTCCTGACTTTC. This sequence encodes CAWTRGTAGANVLTF.